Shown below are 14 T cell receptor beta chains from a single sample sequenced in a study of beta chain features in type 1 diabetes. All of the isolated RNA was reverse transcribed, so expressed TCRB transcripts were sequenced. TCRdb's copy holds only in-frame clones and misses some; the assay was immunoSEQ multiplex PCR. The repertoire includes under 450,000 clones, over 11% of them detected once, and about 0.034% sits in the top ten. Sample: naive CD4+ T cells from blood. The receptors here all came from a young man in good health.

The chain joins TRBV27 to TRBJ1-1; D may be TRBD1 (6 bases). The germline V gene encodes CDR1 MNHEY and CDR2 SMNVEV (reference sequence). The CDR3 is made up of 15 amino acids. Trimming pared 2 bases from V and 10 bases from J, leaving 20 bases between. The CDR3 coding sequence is TGTGCCAGCAGTTTACAGGCAGGGACAATTGGAGGAGCTTTCTTT. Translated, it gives CASSLQAGTIGGAFF.

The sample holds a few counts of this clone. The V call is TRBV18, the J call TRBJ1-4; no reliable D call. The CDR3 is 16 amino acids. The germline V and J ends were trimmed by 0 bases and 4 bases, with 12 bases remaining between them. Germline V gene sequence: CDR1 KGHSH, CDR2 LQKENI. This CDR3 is CASSPPYGGLNEKLFF. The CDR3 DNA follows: TGTGCCAGCTCACCACCGTACGGTGGCCTTAATGAAAAACTGTTTTTT.

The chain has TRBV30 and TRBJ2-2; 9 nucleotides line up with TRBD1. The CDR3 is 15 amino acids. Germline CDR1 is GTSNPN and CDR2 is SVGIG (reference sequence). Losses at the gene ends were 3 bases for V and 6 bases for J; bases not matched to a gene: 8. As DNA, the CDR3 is TGTGCCTGGAGAATTCGGGACAGGGCGTCCGGGGAGCTGTTTTTT. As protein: CAWRIRDRASGELFF.

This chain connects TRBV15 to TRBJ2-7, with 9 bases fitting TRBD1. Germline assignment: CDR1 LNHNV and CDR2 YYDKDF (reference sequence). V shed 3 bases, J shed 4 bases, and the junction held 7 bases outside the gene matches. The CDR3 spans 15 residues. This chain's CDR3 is CATSSLGQGRYEQYF. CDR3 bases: TGTGCCACCAGCAGCCTGGGACAGGGAAGGTACGAGCAGTACTTC.

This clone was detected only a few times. The CDR3 loop reads CASSPRTGGGYTF. For the CDR3, the DNA is TGTGCCAGCAGCCCCCGGACAGGGGGAGGCTACACCTTC. The rearrangement uses TRBV7-2 and TRBJ1-2, with 10 bases aligning to TRBD1. Germline V gene data show CDR1 as SGHTA and CDR2 as FQGNSA. With 5 bases clipped from V and 8 bases from J, the junction kept 5 bases outside the gene matches. The CDR3 extends over 13 amino acids. Based on the CDR3 plus reference TRBV7-2 and TRBJ1-2, the full variable domain is GAGVSQSPSNKVTEKGKDVELRCDPISGHTALYWYRQSLGQGLEFLIYFQGNSAPDKSGLPSDRFSAERTGGSVSTLTIQRTQQEDSAVYLCASSPRTGGGYTFGSGTRLTVV.

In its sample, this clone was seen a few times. The CDR3: CASSSRTSGNEQFF. The DNA for the CDR3 is TGCGCCAGCAGCTCGCGGACTAGCGGCAATGAGCAGTTCTTC. The V gene is TRBV4-1, the J gene TRBJ2-1; the match to TRBD2 covers 10 bases. The ends lost 5 bases at V and 6 bases at J; junction bases unmatched: 4. The CDR3 is 14 amino acids. Germline assignment: CDR1 MGHRA and CDR2 YSYEKL.

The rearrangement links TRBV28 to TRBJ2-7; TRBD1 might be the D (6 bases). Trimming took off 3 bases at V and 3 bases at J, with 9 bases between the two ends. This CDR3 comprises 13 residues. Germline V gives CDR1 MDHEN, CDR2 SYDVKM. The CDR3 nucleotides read TGTGCCAGCAGTTTGGACAGCCACTACGAGCAGTACGTC. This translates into CASSLDSHYEQYV.

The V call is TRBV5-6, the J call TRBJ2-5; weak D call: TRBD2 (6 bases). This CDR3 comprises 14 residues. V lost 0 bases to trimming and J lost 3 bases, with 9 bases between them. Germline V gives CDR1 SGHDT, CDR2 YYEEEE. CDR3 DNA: TGTGCCAGCAGCTTGGTCGGGGAGGAAGAGACCCAGTACTTC. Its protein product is CASSLVGEEETQYF.

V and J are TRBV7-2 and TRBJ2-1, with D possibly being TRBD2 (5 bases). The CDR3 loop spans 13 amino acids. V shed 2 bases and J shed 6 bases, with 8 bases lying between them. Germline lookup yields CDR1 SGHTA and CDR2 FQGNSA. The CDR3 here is CASSLLALNEQFF. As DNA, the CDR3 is TGTGCCAGCAGCTTACTAGCACTCAATGAGCAGTTCTTC.

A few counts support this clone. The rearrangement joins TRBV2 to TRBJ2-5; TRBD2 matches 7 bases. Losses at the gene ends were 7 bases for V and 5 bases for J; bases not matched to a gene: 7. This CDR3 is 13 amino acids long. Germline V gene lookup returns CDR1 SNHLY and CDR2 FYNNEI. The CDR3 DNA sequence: TGTGCCAGCACGGAGCGGGGACCCGAGACCCAGTACTTC. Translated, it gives CASTERGPETQYF.

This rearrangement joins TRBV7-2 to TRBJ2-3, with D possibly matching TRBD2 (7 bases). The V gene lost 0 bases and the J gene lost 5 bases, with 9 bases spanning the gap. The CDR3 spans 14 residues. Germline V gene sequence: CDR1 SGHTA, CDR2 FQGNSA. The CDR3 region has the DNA TGTGCCAGCAGCTTAGCGGGGGGGCAAGATACGCAGTATTTT. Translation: CASSLAGGQDTQYF. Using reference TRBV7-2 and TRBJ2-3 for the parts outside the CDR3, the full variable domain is GAGVSQSPSNKVTEKGKDVELRCDPISGHTALYWYRQSLGQGLEFLIYFQGNSAPDKSGLPSDRFSAERTGGSVSTLTIQRTQQEDSAVYLCASSLAGGQDTQYFGPGTRLTVL.

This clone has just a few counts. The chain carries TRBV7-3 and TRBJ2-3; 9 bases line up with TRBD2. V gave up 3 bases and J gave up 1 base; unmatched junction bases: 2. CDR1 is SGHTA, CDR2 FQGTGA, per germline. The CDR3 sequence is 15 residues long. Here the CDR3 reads CASSFAGGGTDTQYF. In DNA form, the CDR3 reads TGTGCCAGCAGCTTCGCGGGAGGGGGCACAGATACGCAGTATTTT.

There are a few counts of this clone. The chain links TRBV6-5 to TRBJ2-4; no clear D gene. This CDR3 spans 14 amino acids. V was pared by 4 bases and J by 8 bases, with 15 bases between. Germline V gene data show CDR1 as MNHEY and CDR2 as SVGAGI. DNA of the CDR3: TGTGCCAGCAGTTCCCGGGCTGAGTTTGACATTCAGTACTTC. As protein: CASSSRAEFDIQYF.

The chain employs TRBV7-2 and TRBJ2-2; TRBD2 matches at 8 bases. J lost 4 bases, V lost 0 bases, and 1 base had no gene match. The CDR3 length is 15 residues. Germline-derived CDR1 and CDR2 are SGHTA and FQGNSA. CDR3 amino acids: CASSLALAGTGELFF. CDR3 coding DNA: TGTGCCAGCAGCTTAGCCCTAGCGGGCACCGGGGAGCTGTTTTTT.